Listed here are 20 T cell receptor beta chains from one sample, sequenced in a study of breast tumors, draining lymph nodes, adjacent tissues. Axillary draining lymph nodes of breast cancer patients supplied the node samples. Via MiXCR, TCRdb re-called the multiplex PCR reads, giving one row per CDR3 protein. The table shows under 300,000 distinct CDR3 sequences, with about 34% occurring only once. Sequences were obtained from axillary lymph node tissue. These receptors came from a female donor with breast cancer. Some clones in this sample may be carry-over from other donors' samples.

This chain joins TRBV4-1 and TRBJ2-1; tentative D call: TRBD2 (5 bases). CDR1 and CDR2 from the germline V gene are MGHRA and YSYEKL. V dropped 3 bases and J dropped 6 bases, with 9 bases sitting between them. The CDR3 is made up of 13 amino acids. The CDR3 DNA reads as TGCGCCAGCAGCCAGCCCGGGGTCAATGAGCAGTTCTTC. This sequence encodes CASSQPGVNEQFF.

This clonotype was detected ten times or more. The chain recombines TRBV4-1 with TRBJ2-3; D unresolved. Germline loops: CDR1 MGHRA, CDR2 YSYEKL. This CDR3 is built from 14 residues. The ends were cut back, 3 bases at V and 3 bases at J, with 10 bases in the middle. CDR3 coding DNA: TGCGCCAGCAGCCACCCCGACGGGACAGATACGCAGTATTTT. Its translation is CASSHPDGTDTQYF.

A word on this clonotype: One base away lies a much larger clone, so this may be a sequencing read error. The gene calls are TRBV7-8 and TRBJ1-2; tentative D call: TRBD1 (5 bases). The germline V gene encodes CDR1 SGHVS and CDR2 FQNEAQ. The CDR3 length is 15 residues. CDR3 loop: CTSSLVRDVSYGYPF. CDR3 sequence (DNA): TGTACCAGCAGCTTAGTTCGGGACGTGAGCTATGGCTACCCCTTC.

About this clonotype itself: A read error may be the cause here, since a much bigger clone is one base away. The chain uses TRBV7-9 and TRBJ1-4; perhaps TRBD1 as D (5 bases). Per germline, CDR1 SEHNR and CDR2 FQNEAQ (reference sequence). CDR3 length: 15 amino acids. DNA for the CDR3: TGTGCCAGCAGCTTTGGCAGGGCAACTAATGAAAAACTGCTTTTT. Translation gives CASSFGRATNEKLLF.

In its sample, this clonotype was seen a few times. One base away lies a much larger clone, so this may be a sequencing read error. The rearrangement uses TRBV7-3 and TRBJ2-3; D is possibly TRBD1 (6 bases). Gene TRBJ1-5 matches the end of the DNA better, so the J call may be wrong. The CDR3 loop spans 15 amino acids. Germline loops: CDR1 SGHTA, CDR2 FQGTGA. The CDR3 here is CASSLSGGAKDTQHF. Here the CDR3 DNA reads TGTGCCAGCAGCCTTAGCGGGGGGGCGAAAGATACGCAGCATTTT.

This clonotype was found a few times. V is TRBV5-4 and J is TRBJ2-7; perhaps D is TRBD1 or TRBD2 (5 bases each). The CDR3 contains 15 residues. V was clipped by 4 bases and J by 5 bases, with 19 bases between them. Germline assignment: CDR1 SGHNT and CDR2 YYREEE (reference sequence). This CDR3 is CASSRRGTSGDEQYF. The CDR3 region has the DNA TGTGCCAGCAGCCGGCGAGGGACCTCTGGCGACGAGCAGTACTTC.

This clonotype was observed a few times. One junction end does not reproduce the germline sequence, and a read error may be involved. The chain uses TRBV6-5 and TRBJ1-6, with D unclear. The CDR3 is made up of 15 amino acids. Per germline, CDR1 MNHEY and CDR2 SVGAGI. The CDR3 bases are TGTGCCAGCAGTCACTCGGTACAGATTAATTCACCCCTCCACTTT. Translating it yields CASSHSVQINSPLHF.

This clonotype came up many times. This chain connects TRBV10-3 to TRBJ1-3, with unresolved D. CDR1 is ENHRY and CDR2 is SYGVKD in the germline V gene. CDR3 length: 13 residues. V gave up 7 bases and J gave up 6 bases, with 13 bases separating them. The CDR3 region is CAIMGIEENTIYF. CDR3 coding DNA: TGTGCCATCATGGGGATAGAAGAAAACACCATATATTTT.

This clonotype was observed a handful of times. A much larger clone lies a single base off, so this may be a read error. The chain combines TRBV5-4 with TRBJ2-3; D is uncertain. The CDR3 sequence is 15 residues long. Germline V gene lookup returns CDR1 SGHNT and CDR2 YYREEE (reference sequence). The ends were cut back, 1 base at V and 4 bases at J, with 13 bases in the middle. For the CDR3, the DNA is TGTGCCAGCAGCTTGTCTGTCACTTCTGCAGATACGCAGTATTTT. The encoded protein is CASSLSVTSADTQYF.

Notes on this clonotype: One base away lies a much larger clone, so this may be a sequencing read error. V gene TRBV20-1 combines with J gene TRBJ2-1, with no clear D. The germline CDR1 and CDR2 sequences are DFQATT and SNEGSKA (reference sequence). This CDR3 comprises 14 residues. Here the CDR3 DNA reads TGCAGTGCTAAGGCCGGCAGATTTTACACTGAGCAGTTCTTC. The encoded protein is CSAKAGRFYTEQFF.

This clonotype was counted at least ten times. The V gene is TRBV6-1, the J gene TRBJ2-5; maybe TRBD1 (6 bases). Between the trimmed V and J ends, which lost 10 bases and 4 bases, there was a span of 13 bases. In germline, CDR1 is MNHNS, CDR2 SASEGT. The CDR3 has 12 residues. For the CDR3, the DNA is TGTGCCACCTGGGGGCCGGGAGAGACCCAGTACTTC. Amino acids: CATWGPGETQYF.

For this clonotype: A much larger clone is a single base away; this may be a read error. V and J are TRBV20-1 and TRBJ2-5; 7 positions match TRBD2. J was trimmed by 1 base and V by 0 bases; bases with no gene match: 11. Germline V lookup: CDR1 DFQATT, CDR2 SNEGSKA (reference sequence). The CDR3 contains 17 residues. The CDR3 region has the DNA TGCAGTGCTAGAGATGACCCGAGCGGGGCCTCCCAAGAGACCCAGTACTTC. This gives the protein CSARDDPSGASQETQYF.

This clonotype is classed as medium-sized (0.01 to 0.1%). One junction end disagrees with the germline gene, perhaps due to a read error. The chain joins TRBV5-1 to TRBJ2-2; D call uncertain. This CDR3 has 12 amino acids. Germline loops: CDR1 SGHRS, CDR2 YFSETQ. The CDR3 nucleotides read TGTGCCAGTAGTAAAAACACCGGGGAGCTGTTTTTT. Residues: CASSKNTGELFF.

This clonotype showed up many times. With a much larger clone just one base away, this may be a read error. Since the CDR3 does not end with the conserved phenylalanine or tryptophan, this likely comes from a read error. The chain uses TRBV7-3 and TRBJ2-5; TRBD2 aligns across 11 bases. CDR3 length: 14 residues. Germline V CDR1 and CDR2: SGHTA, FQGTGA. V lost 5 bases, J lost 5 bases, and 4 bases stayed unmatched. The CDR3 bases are TGTGCCAGCAGCCTAGCGGGAGGAGATGAGACCCAGTACCTC. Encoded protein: CASSLAGGDETQYL.

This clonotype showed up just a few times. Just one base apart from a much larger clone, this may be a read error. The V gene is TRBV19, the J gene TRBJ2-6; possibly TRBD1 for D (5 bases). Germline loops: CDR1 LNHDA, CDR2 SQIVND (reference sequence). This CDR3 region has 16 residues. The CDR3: CASGIRQRSGANVLTF. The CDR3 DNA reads TGTGCCAGTGGTATAAGACAGCGCTCTGGGGCCAACGTCCTGACTTTC.

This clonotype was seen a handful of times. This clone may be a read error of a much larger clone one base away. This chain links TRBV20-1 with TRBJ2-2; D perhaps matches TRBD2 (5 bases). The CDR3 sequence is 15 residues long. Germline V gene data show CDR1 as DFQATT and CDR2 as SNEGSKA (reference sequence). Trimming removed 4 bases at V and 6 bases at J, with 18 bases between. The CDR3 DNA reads TGCAGTGCTACGCCTCGGGATAATATGTCCGGGGAGCTGTTTTTT. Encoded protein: CSATPRDNMSGELFF.

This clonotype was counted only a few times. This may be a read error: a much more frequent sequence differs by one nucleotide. CDR3 sequence: CSAATSGRATEQFF. The DNA of the CDR3 is TGCAGTGCTGCGACTAGCGGGAGAGCCACTGAGCAGTTCTTC. This sequence joins TRBV20-1 and TRBJ2-1, with 12 nucleotides matching TRBD2. V dropped 5 bases and J dropped 9; count of bases not matched to a gene: 8. CDR1 is DFQATT and CDR2 is SNEGSKA in the germline V gene (reference sequence). CDR3 size: 14 residues.

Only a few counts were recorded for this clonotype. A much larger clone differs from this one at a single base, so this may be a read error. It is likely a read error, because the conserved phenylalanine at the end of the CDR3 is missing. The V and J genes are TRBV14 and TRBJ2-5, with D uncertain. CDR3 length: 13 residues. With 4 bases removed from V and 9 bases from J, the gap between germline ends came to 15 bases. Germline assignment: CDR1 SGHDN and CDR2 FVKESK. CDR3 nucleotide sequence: TGTGCCAGCAGCCCCCCCACGGTCAGCCCCCAGTACTCC. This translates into CASSPPTVSPQYS.

CDR3 protein: CAAVRGQGYDEQFF. CDR3 bases: TGTGCCGCCGTCCGGGGACAGGGTTACGATGAGCAGTTCTTC. The chain combines TRBV24-1 with TRBJ2-1; 9 nucleotides agree with TRBD1. The CDR3 covers 14 residues. Germline-derived CDR1 and CDR2 are KGHDR and SFDVKD. Trimming cost V 12 bases and J 8 bases; bases outside gene matches: 13.

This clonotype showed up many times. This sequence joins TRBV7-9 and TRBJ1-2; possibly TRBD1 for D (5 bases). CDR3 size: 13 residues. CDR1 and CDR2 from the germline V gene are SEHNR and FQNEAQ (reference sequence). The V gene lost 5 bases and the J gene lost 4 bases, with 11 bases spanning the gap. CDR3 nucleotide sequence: TGTGCCAGCAGCGACCTGAGGGGCTATGGCTACACCTTC. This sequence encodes CASSDLRGYGYTF.